These 14 T cell receptor beta chains were all obtained from the same sample, sequenced in a study of cytomegalovirus exposure and HLA in healthy donors. Assay: immunoSEQ multiplex PCR; the TCRdb copy retains only in-frame clones and omits some. The top ten clones hold roughly 3.9% of a sample with some 90,000 clones, around 85% of them seen once. Sequencing input: PBMCs. The receptors originated from a woman younger than 45 in good health and CMV-seronegative.

CDR3 residues: CATHMGGTGGNQPQHF. CDR3 nucleotides: TGTGCCACCCATATGGGAGGGACAGGGGGCAATCAGCCCCAGCATTTT. The V and J genes are TRBV6-6 and TRBJ1-5; 10 positions agree with TRBD1. The CDR3 consists of 16 residues. The germline V gene encodes CDR1 MNHNY and CDR2 SVGAGI (reference sequence). The junction had 11 bases not matched to a gene; V was cut back by 10 bases and J by 2 bases.

The chain recombines TRBV19 with TRBJ2-7; D may be TRBD2 (5 bases). Germline-derived CDR1 and CDR2 are LNHDA and SQIVND (reference sequence). This CDR3 is built from 12 residues. With 7 bases removed from V and 0 bases from J, the gap between germline ends came to 7 bases. The CDR3 DNA is TGTGCCAGTATTAGCGCCTCCTACGAGCAGTACTTC. This gives the protein CASISASYEQYF.

The chain links TRBV7-2 to TRBJ2-4; D remains unclear. The ends were cut back, 2 bases at V and 6 bases at J, with 23 bases in the middle. The CDR3 totals 18 residues. The germline V gene has CDR1 SGHTA and CDR2 FQGNSA. The CDR3 spells CASSLYGGSTPFGNIQYF. CDR3 DNA sequence: TGTGCCAGCAGCTTATACGGCGGATCGACCCCATTTGGAAACATTCAGTACTTC.

This chain joins TRBV29-1 and TRBJ2-5; D perhaps matches TRBD1 (6 bases). The CDR3 sequence is 15 residues long. With 4 bases removed from V and 5 bases from J, the gap between germline ends came to 20 bases. Germline V gene data show CDR1 as SQVTM and CDR2 as ANQGSEA. The CDR3 bases are TGCAGCGTTGTGGCAGGGGTCTTGGTGGGGGAGACCCAGTACTTC. It is translated as CSVVAGVLVGETQYF.

The chain recombines TRBV19 with TRBJ1-2, with D hard to call. This CDR3 spans 11 amino acids. The germline V and J ends were trimmed by 10 bases and 4 bases, with 10 bases remaining between them. Germline CDR1 reads LNHDA; CDR2 reads SQIVND (reference sequence). CDR3: CATAGSYGYTF. CDR3 bases: TGTGCCACGGCGGGGAGCTATGGCTACACCTTC.

This clone was seen a single time. This chain links TRBV4-1 with TRBJ2-3; D gene ambiguous. The germline V and J ends were trimmed by 1 base and 4 bases, with 15 bases remaining between them. Germline V CDR1 and CDR2: MGHRA, YSYEKL. The CDR3 totals 16 residues. CDR3 in DNA: TGCGCCAGCAGCCAAGTAGCTAGGCCCCTCGCAGATACGCAGTATTTT. Its protein product is CASSQVARPLADTQYF.

The genes are TRBV28 and TRBJ1-2; 10 bases match TRBD1. This CDR3 has 14 residues. Germline trimming cut 7 bases from V and 9 bases from J; bases unmatched to any gene: 11. Germline CDR1 is MDHEN and CDR2 is SYDVKM. The CDR3 region has the DNA TGTGCCAGCATGGGGACAGGGGTTGGCAGCAGCTACACCTTC. Its translation: CASMGTGVGSSYTF.

This chain links TRBV10-3 with TRBJ1-1, with TRBD1 identical over 7 bases. The length of the CDR3 is 16 residues. V trimming: 6 bases; J trimming: 2 bases; junction bases outside the gene matches: 12. Germline CDR1 reads ENHRY; CDR2 reads SYGVKD. CDR3 region: CAIRKRPGQRNTEAFF. DNA of the CDR3: TGTGCCATCAGAAAGAGGCCGGGACAGAGAAACACTGAAGCTTTCTTT.

The genes are TRBV9 and TRBJ2-7, with 10 nucleotides matching TRBD2. Germline V gene data show CDR1 as SGDLS and CDR2 as YYNGEE. The CDR3 is 14 amino acids. The J segment lost 7 bases and the V segment lost 3 bases, leaving 7 bases of the junction unmatched. In DNA form, the CDR3 reads TGTGCCAGCAGCGGATTAGCGGGAGGTAAGGAGCAGTACTTC. It specifies CASSGLAGGKEQYF.

V gene TRBV7-2 combines with J gene TRBJ2-7; 7 bases are a match to TRBD2. J lost 0 bases, V lost 4 bases, and 9 bases had no gene match. From germline, CDR1 is SGHTA and CDR2 FQGNSA. The CDR3 spans 16 residues. The CDR3 DNA reads TGTGCCAGCAGCTCAGGCCTAGCGGTTTTCTCCTACGAGCAGTACTTC. It encodes CASSSGLAVFSYEQYF.

The V gene is TRBV5-1, the J gene TRBJ2-5; the match to TRBD2 covers 9 bases. Trimming cost V 4 bases and J 4 bases; bases outside gene matches: 5. CDR1 and CDR2 (germline): SGHRS, YFSETQ. The CDR3 is made up of 14 amino acids. CDR3 loop: CASSGGLARETQYF. The CDR3 nucleotides are TGCGCCAGCAGCGGGGGACTAGCCCGAGAGACCCAGTACTTC.

J is TRBJ2-7 and V is TRBV5-4; the D gene is possibly TRBD2 (6 bases). The CDR3 is 14 residues long. Germline assignment: CDR1 SGHNT and CDR2 YYREEE (reference sequence). Trimming took 4 bases from V and 5 from J, leaving 16 bases between them. Here the CDR3 DNA reads TGTGCCAGCAGCCAGAAGTCGGGAGTCCACGAGCAGTACTTC. Translation gives CASSQKSGVHEQYF.

The chain carries TRBV27 and TRBJ1-2; a weak D match, TRBD1 (6 bases). In germline, CDR1 is MNHEY, CDR2 SMNVEV (reference sequence). Trimming took 6 bases from V and 5 from J, leaving 16 bases between them. CDR3 length: 14 amino acids. This chain's CDR3 is CASSPRGGGYGYTF. In nucleotides, the CDR3 is TGTGCCAGCAGCCCCAGGGGCGGAGGTTATGGCTACACCTTC.

V is TRBV27 and J is TRBJ1-2; 9 nucleotides match TRBD1. With 7 bases clipped from V and 5 bases from J, the junction kept 11 bases outside the gene matches. The germline V gene encodes CDR1 MNHEY and CDR2 SMNVEV (reference sequence). This CDR3 has 15 amino acids. CDR3 DNA: TGTGCCAGCACTCCCTTGGGGGACAGGGTTTATGGCTACACCTTC. This codes for CASTPLGDRVYGYTF.